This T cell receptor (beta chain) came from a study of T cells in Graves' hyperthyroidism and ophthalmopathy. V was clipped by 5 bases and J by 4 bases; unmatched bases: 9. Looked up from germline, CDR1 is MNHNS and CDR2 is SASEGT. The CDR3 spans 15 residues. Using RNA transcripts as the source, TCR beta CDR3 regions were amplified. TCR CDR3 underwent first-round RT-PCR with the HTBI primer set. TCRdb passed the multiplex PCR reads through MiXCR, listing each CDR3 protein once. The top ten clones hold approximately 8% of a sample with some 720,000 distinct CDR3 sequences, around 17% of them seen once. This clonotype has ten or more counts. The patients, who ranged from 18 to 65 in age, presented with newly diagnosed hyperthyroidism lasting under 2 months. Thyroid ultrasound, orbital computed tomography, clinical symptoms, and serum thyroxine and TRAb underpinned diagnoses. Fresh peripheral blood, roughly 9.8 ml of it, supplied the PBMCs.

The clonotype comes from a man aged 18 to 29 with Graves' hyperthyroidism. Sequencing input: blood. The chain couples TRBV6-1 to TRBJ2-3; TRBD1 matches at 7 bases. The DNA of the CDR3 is TGTGCCAGCAGTTCGACAGGGAGAAAGGCAGATACGCAGTATTTT. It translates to CASSSTGRKADTQYF.